Listed here are 26 T cell receptor beta chains from one sample, sequenced in a study of blood T cell repertoires in COVID-19. This table comes from immunoSEQ multiplex PCR, and its TCRdb copy is limited to in-frame clones, with some not included. The data hold roughly 400,000 clones, with 88% observed a single time. Sequencing was carried out using PBMCs or T cells enriched from blood (not recorded which). The receptors derive from a woman younger than 35 who had been exposed to COVID-19.

This chain links TRBV6-5 with TRBJ2-3; D perhaps matches TRBD1 (6 bases). The ends were cut back, 2 bases at V and 0 bases at J, with 9 bases in the middle. Germline V gene data show CDR1 as MNHEY and CDR2 as SVGAGI. The CDR3 has 15 amino acids. The CDR3 sequence: CASSYGGQSTDTQYF. The DNA for the CDR3 is TGTGCCAGCAGTTACGGAGGACAGAGCACAGATACGCAGTATTTT.

This clone has a single count. The DNA for the CDR3 is TGTGCCAGCAGCTTTTCTACGACTGAAGCTTTCTTT. Protein product: CASSFSTTEAFF. The chain is built from TRBV7-2 and TRBJ1-1, with no clear D. Germline V gene data show CDR1 as SGHTA and CDR2 as FQGNSA. Trimming cost V 3 bases and J 5 bases, with 7 bases left between them. This CDR3 is built from 12 residues.

This clone has only a few counts. The chain couples TRBV7-3 to TRBJ2-6; D remains ambiguous. Trimming took off 2 bases at V and 3 bases at J, with 11 bases between the two ends. The CDR3 has 16 amino acids. Germline CDR1 SGHTA, CDR2 FQGTGA. CDR3 sequence reads: CASSLSPHSGANVLTF. The CDR3 DNA is TGTGCCAGCAGCTTATCTCCGCACAGTGGGGCCAACGTCCTGACTTTC.

This clone was picked up a small number of times. This chain connects TRBV28 to TRBJ2-2; D is uncertain. Germline loops: CDR1 MDHEN, CDR2 SYDVKM. Trimming pared 4 bases from V and 7 bases from J, leaving 4 bases between. CDR3 length: 11 amino acids. CDR3 DNA: TGTGCCAGCAGTTCAATCGGGGAGCTGTTTTTT. Residues: CASSSIGELFF.

The V and J genes are TRBV5-4 and TRBJ1-2, with a possible D match to TRBD1 (5 bases). Trimming took off 1 base at V and 1 base at J, with 17 bases between the two ends. Germline CDR1 SGHNT, CDR2 YYREEE (reference sequence). This CDR3 spans 17 amino acids. CDR3 bases: TGTGCCAGCAGCTTGCAAAGGGGTGGGGTGGGTAACTATGGCTACACCTTC. It yields the protein CASSLQRGGVGNYGYTF.

CDR3 amino acids: CASSLRTGLDTQYF. The CDR3 coding sequence is TGTGCCAGTAGTCTACGGACAGGGTTAGATACGCAGTATTTT. The chain couples TRBV19 to TRBJ2-3; 8 positions agree with TRBD1. The CDR3 totals 14 residues. J was trimmed by 5 bases and V by 5 bases; bases with no gene match: 6. Per germline, CDR1 LNHDA and CDR2 SQIVND (reference sequence).

The rearrangement uses TRBV27 and TRBJ1-5; 8 bases map to TRBD1. Germline assignment: CDR1 MNHEY and CDR2 SMNVEV (reference sequence). The CDR3 is 17 amino acids. Trimming removed 4 bases from V and 0 bases from J; junction bases left unmatched: 8. The DNA of the CDR3 is TGTGCCAGCAGTTCGGGACAGGCCCTTTATAGCAATCAGCCCCAGCATTTT. Encoded protein: CASSSGQALYSNQPQHF.

The rearrangement joins TRBV11-2 to TRBJ1-4, with 8 bases lining up with TRBD1. In germline, CDR1 is SGHAT, CDR2 FQNNGV. Trimming took 4 bases from V and 7 from J; bases not matched to a gene: 5. This CDR3 is built from 14 residues. As DNA, the CDR3 is TGTGCCAGCAGCTATGGACAGGGCGGTGAAAAACTGTTTTTT. It translates to CASSYGQGGEKLFF.

CDR3: CASSFGEVYEQYF. CDR3 nucleotide sequence: TGTGCCAGCAGCTTCGGGGAAGTCTACGAGCAGTACTTC. The chain links TRBV7-9 to TRBJ2-7; tentatively, D is TRBD2 (5 bases). This CDR3 is built from 13 residues. Trimming stripped 3 bases from V and 3 bases from J, with 9 bases between. Germline values: CDR1 SEHNR, CDR2 FQNEAQ (reference sequence). The variable domain in full, completed from reference TRBV7-9 and TRBJ2-7, reads DTGVSQNPRHKITKRGQNVTFRCDPISEHNRLYWYRQTLGQGPEFLTYFQNEAQLEKSRLLSDRFSAERPKGSFSTLEIQRTEQGDSAMYLCASSFGEVYEQYFGPGTRLTVT.

The chain couples TRBV6-2 or TRBV6-3 to TRBJ2-7, with 11 positions matching TRBD1. J gave up 1 base and V 4 bases, and 9 bases lay outside the gene matches. Germline V gene data show CDR1 as MNHEY and CDR2 as SVGEGT. The CDR3 is 17 amino acids. CDR3 coding DNA: TGTGCCAGCAGTTCCCGGTGGGGGGACAGGGGGTCCTACGAGCAGTACTTC. Amino acid sequence: CASSSRWGDRGSYEQYF.

The chain uses TRBV19 and TRBJ2-1; D perhaps matches TRBD2 (5 bases). The CDR3 length is 13 residues. Looked up from germline, CDR1 is LNHDA and CDR2 is SQIVND (reference sequence). Trimming removed 3 bases at V and 6 bases at J, with 9 bases between. This chain's CDR3 is CASSIGLSNEQFF. DNA of the CDR3: TGTGCCAGTAGTATCGGACTGTCCAATGAGCAGTTCTTC.

The rearrangement uses TRBV18 and TRBJ1-1, with 9 bases lining up with TRBD1. Unmatched junction bases numbered 6, after V lost 2 bases and J lost 5 bases. The V gene's germline CDR1 is KGHSH and CDR2 LQKENI. The CDR3 extends over 15 amino acids. In DNA, the CDR3 is TGTGCCAGCTCACCATCCGGGACAGGGATTACTGAAGCTTTCTTT. This sequence encodes CASSPSGTGITEAFF.

This clone was observed a single time. The chain combines TRBV18 with TRBJ2-7, with 9 bases lining up with TRBD2. J was trimmed by 3 bases and V by 5 bases; bases with no gene match: 8. Germline CDR1 is KGHSH and CDR2 is LQKENI. The CDR3 consists of 15 residues. CDR3 sequence: CASSLTSGLDYEQYF. The CDR3, as DNA: TGTGCCAGCTCATTGACTAGCGGCCTGGACTACGAGCAGTACTTC.

V is TRBV7-9 and J is TRBJ1-5, with 9 bases that match TRBD1. CDR3 size: 14 residues. V was clipped by 5 bases and J by 7 bases; unmatched bases: 6. Germline CDR1 SEHNR, CDR2 FQNEAQ (reference sequence). The CDR3 DNA reads as TGTGCCAGCAGCATAACAGGGGGCGGGCAGCCCCAGCATTTT. Its protein is CASSITGGGQPQHF.

The chain links TRBV29-1 to TRBJ2-6, with 10 bases identical to TRBD2. The CDR3 is 16 amino acids. V shed 7 bases and J 1 base; nucleotides not matched to a gene: 7. From germline, CDR1 is SQVTM and CDR2 ANQGSEA. The CDR3 loop reads CSASSGGVSGANVLTF. The CDR3 nucleotides are TGCAGCGCCTCGAGCGGGGGGGTATCTGGGGCCAACGTCCTGACTTTC. Supplemented by reference TRBV29-1 and TRBJ2-6, the full variable domain reads SAVISQKPSRDICQRGTSLTIQCQVDSQVTMMFWYRQQPGQSLTLIATANQGSEATYESGFVIDKFPISRPNLTFSTLTVSNMSPEDSSIYLCSASSGGVSGANVLTFGAGSRLTVL.

V is TRBV3-1 (or the pseudogene TRBV3-2) and J is TRBJ2-2; 10 bases map to TRBD2. Per germline, CDR1 LGHDT and CDR2 YNNKEL (reference sequence). CDR3 length: 16 amino acids. V was clipped by 2 bases and J by 8 bases; unmatched bases: 8. The CDR3 nucleotides read TGTGCCAGCAGCCAACTCCTAGCGGGAGTGGGAGGGGAGCTGTTTTTT. Its translation is CASSQLLAGVGGELFF.

The CDR3 DNA reads as TGCGCCAGCAGTTTGACAGGGGATATGAACTATGGCTACACCTTC. This encodes CASSLTGDMNYGYTF. The chain has TRBV5-1 and TRBJ1-2, with 8 positions matching TRBD1. This CDR3 is 15 amino acids long. Unmatched junction bases numbered 8, after V lost 5 bases and J lost 2 bases. Germline V gene lookup returns CDR1 SGHRS and CDR2 YFSETQ.

This chain connects TRBV10-3 to TRBJ1-1, with D perhaps TRBD1 (5 bases). Trimming removed 10 bases at V and 4 bases at J, with 13 bases between. The germline V gene encodes CDR1 ENHRY and CDR2 SYGVKD. The CDR3 consists of 12 residues. This CDR3 reads CATLFGGTEAFF. The CDR3 coding sequence is TGTGCCACTCTTTTCGGGGGCACTGAAGCTTTCTTT.

This chain connects TRBV20-1 to TRBJ2-7; no clear D. CDR1 is DFQATT and CDR2 is SNEGSKA in the germline V gene (reference sequence). Trimming removed 4 bases from V and 4 bases from J, with 5 bases in between. The CDR3 extends over 10 amino acids. CDR3 DNA sequence: TGCAGTGCTATTCTATACGAGCAGTACTTC. Protein product: CSAILYEQYF.

J is TRBJ2-2 and V is TRBV18; D is perhaps TRBD1 (8 bases). Germline V lookup: CDR1 KGHSH, CDR2 LQKENI. With 2 bases removed from V and 5 bases from J, the gap between germline ends came to 15 bases. The CDR3 loop spans 16 amino acids. For the CDR3, the DNA is TGTGCCAGCTCACCAACAGGACAGGGAGGGACCGGGGAGCTGTTTTTT. Protein sequence: CASSPTGQGGTGELFF.

V is TRBV27 and J is TRBJ1-2; tentatively, D is TRBD1 (5 bases). Trimming removed 3 bases from V and 8 bases from J, with 22 bases in between. The V gene's germline CDR1 is MNHEY and CDR2 SMNVEV (reference sequence). This CDR3 is built from 16 residues. This chain's CDR3 is CASSFWSQGGYQGYTF. The DNA for the CDR3 is TGTGCCAGCAGTTTTTGGTCCCAGGGAGGGTATCAGGGCTACACCTTC.

The V call is TRBV4-3, the J call TRBJ2-2; 11 bases are shared with TRBD1. Germline V gives CDR1 LGHNA, CDR2 YSLEER. V dropped 2 bases and J dropped 3; count of bases not matched to a gene: 5. This CDR3 is 17 amino acids long. CDR3 DNA: TGCGCCAGCAGCCAATTTTGGACAGGGGGCGACACCGGGGAGCTGTTTTTT. As protein: CASSQFWTGGDTGELFF.

The V and J genes are TRBV7-9 and TRBJ2-1; 7 nucleotides line up with TRBD2. This CDR3 is 17 amino acids long. V trimming: 4 bases; J trimming: 6 bases; junction bases outside the gene matches: 15. Germline CDR1 and CDR2: SEHNR and FQNEAQ (reference sequence). The CDR3 is CASSSPPSGEGFNEQFF. CDR3 coding DNA: TGTGCCAGCAGCTCCCCTCCTAGCGGAGAAGGGTTCAATGAGCAGTTCTTC.

This clone occurred a few times. The V and J genes are TRBV4-1 and TRBJ1-6; no reliable D call. CDR3 size: 14 residues. Between the trimmed V and J ends, which lost 4 bases and 7 bases, there was a span of 11 bases. Per the germline V gene, CDR1 is MGHRA and CDR2 is YSYEKL. CDR3 in DNA: TGCGCCAGCAGCCCGTTAAACTCGAATTCACCCCTCCACTTT. As protein: CASSPLNSNSPLHF.

This chain links TRBV4-1 with TRBJ2-7, with 11 bases matching TRBD2. The CDR3 covers 16 residues. J gave up 4 bases and V 1 base, and 6 bases lay outside the gene matches. Germline lookup yields CDR1 MGHRA and CDR2 YSYEKL. This chain's CDR3 is CASSQGPLAGVYEQYF. CDR3 sequence (DNA): TGCGCCAGCAGCCAAGGTCCACTAGCGGGGGTATACGAGCAGTACTTC.

This clone was recorded only once. J is TRBJ2-6 and V is TRBV3-1 (or the pseudogene TRBV3-2), with a possible D match to TRBD2 (5 bases). This CDR3 has 20 residues. The V gene's germline CDR1 is LGHDT and CDR2 YNNKEL (reference sequence). V lost 4 bases and J lost 0, with 22 bases in between. CDR3: CASSLRPNSGLYSGANVLTF. The DNA for the CDR3 is TGTGCCAGCAGCCTTCGCCCGAACAGTGGACTGTACTCTGGGGCCAACGTCCTGACTTTC.